The present TCR beta chain was sequenced within a study of OX40 agonist ivuxolimab in advanced cancers. The method was immunoSEQ multiplex PCR; TCRdb's version includes in-frame clones alone and lacks a portion of them. This sample carries 40,000 or so clones, roughly 91% of them seen once, and the ten largest clones take about an eighth. This CDR3 contains 13 residues. V was clipped by 6 bases and J by 9 bases, with 15 bases between them. CDR1 SGHAT and CDR2 FQNNGV come from the germline V gene. Study-wide points: Expanded clones belonging to CD8+ T cells outnumbered, on average, those of CD4+. Certain nonresponding patients likewise had low normalized T-cell clonal expansion.

Sampling times: baseline, cycle 4 day 1, cycle 7 day 1. Worth noting for this clone: The antigen remains undetermined.

The input for sequencing was CD4+ or CD8+ T cells sorted from blood, taken in a trial of the OX40 agonist ivuxolimab. The V and J genes are TRBV11-2 and TRBJ2-1, with D hard to call. This receptor was taken from an adult with an advanced solid tumor such as melanoma, head and neck, liver or kidney cancer. The DNA of the CDR3 is TGTGCCAGCAGAGGTATCGAGCGTAGTGAGCAGTTCTTC. Translation gives CASRGIERSEQFF.